What follows is one T cell receptor beta chain and its context. Its target is unknown. CDR1 and CDR2 from the germline V gene are MNHEY and SVGAGI. CDR3 length: 14 amino acids. V gave up 6 bases and J gave up 5 bases, with 16 bases separating them. The data were obtained in a study of cytomegalovirus exposure and HLA in healthy donors. The study, taken as a whole, reports: Trimming of TCR beta V- and J-genes showed a link, identified in a later analysis, to a missense DCLRE1C variant. Indistinguishable V segments, including TRBV6-2 and TRBV6-3, were excluded.

Use of 60 Vbeta and 13 Jbeta primers characterized the PCR. Profiled with immunoSEQ multiplex PCR; TCRdb holds only in-frame clones, not every one. The sample records roughly 160,000 clones, roughly 80% being singletons. This clonotype originated in a male donor in good health and CMV-seronegative. Specimen: PBMCs. The J gene is TRBJ2-5, the V gene TRBV6-5; possible D gene TRBD2, 5 bases. In nucleotides, the CDR3 is TGTGCCAGCAGACCACTTAGTGGACTGGAGACCCAGTACTTC. Translation: CASRPLSGLETQYF.